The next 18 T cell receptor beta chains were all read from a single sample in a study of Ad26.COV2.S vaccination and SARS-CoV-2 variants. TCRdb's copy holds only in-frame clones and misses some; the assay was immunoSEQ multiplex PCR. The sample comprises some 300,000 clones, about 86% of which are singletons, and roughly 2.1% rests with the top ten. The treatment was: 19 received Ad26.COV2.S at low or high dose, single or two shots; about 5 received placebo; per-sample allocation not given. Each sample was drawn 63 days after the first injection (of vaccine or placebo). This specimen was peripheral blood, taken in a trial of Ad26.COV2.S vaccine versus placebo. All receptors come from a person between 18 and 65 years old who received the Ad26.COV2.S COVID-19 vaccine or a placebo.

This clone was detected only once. CDR3 bases: TGTGCCAGCAGCCCCTCATGGGTAGCTGAAGCTTTCTTT. Translating gives CASSPSWVAEAFF. The chain is built from TRBV3-1 (or the pseudogene TRBV3-2) and TRBJ1-1; D is ambiguous. V lost 4 bases and J 6 bases, leaving 12 bases between the germline ends. The germline V gene encodes CDR1 LGHDT and CDR2 YNNKEL (reference sequence). The CDR3 has 13 amino acids.

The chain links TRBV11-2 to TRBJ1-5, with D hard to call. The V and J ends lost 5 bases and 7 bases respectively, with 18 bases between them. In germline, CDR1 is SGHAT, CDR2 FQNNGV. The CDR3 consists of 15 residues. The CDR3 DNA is TGTGCCAGCAGCCTTACACGGGGTGGTACGCAGCCCCAGCATTTT. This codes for CASSLTRGGTQPQHF.

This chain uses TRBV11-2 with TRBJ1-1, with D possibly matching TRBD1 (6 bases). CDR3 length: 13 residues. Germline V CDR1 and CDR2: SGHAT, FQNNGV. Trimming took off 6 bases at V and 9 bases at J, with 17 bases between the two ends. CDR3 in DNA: TGTGCCAGCAGTTTTCTCGGAGGGGGGAAAGCTTTCTTT. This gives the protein CASSFLGGGKAFF.

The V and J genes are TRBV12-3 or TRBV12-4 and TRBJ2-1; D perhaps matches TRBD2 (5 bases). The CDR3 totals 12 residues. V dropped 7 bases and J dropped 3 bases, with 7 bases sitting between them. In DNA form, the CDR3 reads TGTGCCAGCAACGAGGGCTACAATGAGCAGTTCTTC. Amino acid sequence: CASNEGYNEQFF.

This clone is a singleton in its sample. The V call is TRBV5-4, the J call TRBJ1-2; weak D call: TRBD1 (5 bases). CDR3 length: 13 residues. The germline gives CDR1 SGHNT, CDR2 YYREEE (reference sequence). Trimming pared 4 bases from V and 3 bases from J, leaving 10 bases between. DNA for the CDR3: TGTGCCAGCAGCATGGGGACGGACTATGGCTACACCTTC. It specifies CASSMGTDYGYTF.

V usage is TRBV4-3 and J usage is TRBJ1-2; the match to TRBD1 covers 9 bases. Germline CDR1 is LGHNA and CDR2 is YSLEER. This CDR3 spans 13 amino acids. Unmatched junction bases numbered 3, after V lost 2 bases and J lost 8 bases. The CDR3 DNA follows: TGCGCCAGCAGCCAAACGACAGGGGGAGGCTACACCTTC. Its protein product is CASSQTTGGGYTF.

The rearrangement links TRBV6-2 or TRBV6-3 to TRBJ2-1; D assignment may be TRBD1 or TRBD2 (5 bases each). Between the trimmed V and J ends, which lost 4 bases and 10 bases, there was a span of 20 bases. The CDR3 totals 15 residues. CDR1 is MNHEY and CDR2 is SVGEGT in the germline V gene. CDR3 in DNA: TGTGCCAGCAGTTCCGACGGGGCCTCGTTAAGGGAGCAGTTCTTC. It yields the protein CASSSDGASLREQFF.

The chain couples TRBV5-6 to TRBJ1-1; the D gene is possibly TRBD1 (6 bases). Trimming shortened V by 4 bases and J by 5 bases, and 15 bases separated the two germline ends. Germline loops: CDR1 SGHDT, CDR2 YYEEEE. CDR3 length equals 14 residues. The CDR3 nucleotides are TGTGCCAGCAGCCCGGTCAGGGGCGAAACTGAAGCTTTCTTT. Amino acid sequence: CASSPVRGETEAFF.

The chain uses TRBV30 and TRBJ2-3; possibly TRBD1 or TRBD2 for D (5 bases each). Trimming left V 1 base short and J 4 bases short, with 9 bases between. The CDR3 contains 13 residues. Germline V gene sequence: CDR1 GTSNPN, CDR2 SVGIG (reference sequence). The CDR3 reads CAWSGGVPDTQYF. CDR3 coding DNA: TGTGCCTGGAGTGGAGGGGTACCAGATACGCAGTATTTT.

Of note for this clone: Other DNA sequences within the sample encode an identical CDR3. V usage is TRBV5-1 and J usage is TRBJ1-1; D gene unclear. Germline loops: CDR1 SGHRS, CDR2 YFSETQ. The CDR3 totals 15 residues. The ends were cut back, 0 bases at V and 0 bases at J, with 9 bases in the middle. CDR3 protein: CASSLEGALNTEAFF. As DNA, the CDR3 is TGCGCCAGCAGCTTGGAGGGAGCCTTGAACACTGAAGCTTTCTTT.

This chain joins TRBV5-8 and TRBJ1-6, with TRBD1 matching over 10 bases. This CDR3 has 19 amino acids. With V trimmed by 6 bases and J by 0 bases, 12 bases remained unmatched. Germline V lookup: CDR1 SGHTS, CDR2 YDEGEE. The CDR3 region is CASIDTGTGDSSYNSPLHF. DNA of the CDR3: TGTGCCAGCATCGATACCGGGACAGGGGATAGCTCCTATAATTCACCCCTCCACTTT. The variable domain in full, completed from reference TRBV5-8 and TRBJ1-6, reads EAGVTQSPTHLIKTRGQQATLRCSPISGHTSVYWYQQALGLGLQFLLWYDEGEERNRGNFPPRFSGRQFPNYSSELNVNALELEDSALYLCASIDTGTGDSSYNSPLHFGNGTRLTVT.

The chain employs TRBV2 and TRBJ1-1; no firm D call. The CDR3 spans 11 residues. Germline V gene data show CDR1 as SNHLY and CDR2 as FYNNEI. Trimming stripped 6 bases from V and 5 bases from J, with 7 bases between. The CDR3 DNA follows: TGTGCCAGCAGATCCCGGACTGAAGCTTTCTTT. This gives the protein CASRSRTEAFF. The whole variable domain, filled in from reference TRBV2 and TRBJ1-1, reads EPEVTQTPSHQVTQMGQEVILRCVPISNHLYFYWYRQILGQKVEFLVSFYNNEISEKSEIFDDQFSVERPDGSNFTLKIRSTKLEDSAMYFCASRSRTEAFFGQGTRLTVV.

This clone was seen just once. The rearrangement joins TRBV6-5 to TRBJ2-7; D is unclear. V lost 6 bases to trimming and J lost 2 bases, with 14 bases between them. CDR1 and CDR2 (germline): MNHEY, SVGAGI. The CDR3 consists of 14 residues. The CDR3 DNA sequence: TGTGCCAGCAGGACCCCGACGGCACCCTACGAGCAGTACTTC. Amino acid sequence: CASRTPTAPYEQYF.

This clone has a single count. Here the CDR3 DNA reads TGTGCCAGTAGTGTAGCTTTGAGCACTGAAGCTTTCTTT. Protein sequence: CASSVALSTEAFF. V gene TRBV19 combines with J gene TRBJ1-1; D gene uncertain. V lost 5 bases to trimming and J lost 4 bases, with 11 bases between them. In germline, CDR1 is LNHDA, CDR2 SQIVND (reference sequence). This CDR3 region has 13 residues.

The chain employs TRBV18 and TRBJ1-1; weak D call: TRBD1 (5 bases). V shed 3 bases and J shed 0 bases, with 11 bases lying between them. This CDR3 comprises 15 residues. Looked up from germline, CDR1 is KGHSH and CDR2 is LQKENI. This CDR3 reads CASSPQQEMNTEAFF. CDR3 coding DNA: TGTGCCAGCTCACCTCAACAGGAGATGAACACTGAAGCTTTCTTT.

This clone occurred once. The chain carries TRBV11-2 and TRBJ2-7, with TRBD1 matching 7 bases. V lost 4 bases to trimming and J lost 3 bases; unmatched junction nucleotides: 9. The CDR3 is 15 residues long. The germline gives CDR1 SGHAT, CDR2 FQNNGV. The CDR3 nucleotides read TGTGCCAGCAGCTCAATCGACAGGGCCAACTACGAGCAGTACTTC. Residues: CASSSIDRANYEQYF.

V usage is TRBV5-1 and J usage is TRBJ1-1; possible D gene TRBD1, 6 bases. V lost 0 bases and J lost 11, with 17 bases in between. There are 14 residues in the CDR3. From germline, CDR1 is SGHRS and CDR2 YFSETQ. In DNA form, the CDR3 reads TGCGCCAGCAGCTTGGAGGGGGACCCCTGGGGGGCTTTCTTT. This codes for CASSLEGDPWGAFF.

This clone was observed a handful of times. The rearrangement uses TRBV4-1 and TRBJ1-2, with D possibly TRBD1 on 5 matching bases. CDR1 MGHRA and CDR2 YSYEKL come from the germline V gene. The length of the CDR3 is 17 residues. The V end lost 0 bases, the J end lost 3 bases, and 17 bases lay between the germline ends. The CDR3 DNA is TGCGCCAGCAGCCAAGATCGGATGTTGAGGGGCGACTATGGCTACACCTTC. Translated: CASSQDRMLRGDYGYTF.